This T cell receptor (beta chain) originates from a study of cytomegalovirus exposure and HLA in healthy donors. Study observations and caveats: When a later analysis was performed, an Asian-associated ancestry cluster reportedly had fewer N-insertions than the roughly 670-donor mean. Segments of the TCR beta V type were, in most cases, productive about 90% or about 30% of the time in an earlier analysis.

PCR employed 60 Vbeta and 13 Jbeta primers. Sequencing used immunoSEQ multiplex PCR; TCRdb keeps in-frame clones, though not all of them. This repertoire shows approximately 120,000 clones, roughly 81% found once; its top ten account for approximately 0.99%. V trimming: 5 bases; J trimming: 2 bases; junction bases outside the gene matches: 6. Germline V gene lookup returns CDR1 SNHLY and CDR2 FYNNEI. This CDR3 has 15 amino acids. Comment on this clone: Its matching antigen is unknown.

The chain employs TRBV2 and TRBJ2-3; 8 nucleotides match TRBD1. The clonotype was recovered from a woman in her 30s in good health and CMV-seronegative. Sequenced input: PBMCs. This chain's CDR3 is CASSLQGVDTDTQYF. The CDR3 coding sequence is TGTGCCAGCAGTTTACAGGGGGTTGACACAGATACGCAGTATTTT.